These 10 T cell receptor beta chains originate from one sample sequenced in a study of blood T cell repertoires in COVID-19. Profiled with immunoSEQ multiplex PCR; TCRdb holds only in-frame clones, not every one. This table has under 300,000 clones, roughly 80% appearing once. Sequenced material: peripheral blood. The receptor set was obtained from a woman aged 18-35 years with acute or convalescent COVID-19.

Only one count was recorded for this clone. The chain is built from TRBV11-2 and TRBJ1-2, with 9 bases matching TRBD1. Germline values: CDR1 SGHAT, CDR2 FQNNGV. V lost 3 bases and J lost 5; bases outside the gene matches: 7. This CDR3 is built from 15 residues. CDR3 nucleotides: TGTGCCAGCAGCTTCCACGACAGGGGGGTATATGGCTACACCTTC. As protein: CASSFHDRGVYGYTF.

This clone showed up just a few times. Other DNA sequences in this specimen translate into the identical CDR3. The chain has TRBV9 and TRBJ1-5, with 10 nucleotides matching TRBD1. The V gene's germline CDR1 is SGDLS and CDR2 YYNGEE. CDR3 length: 14 amino acids. The J segment lost 7 bases and the V segment lost 2 bases, leaving 3 bases of the junction unmatched. CDR3 in amino acids: CASSVGQGGQPQHF. CDR3 in DNA: TGTGCCAGCAGCGTCGGACAGGGGGGGCAGCCCCAGCATTTT.

J is TRBJ2-1 and V is TRBV7-9, with D possibly matching TRBD1 (5 bases). CDR3 length: 12 amino acids. V dropped 2 bases and J dropped 8 bases, with 7 bases sitting between them. In germline, CDR1 is SEHNR, CDR2 FQNEAQ (reference sequence). The CDR3 is CASSLWGHEQFF. For the CDR3, the DNA is TGTGCCAGCAGCTTATGGGGCCATGAGCAGTTCTTC.

The table lists this clone with a few counts. The gene calls are TRBV18 and TRBJ1-3; D possibly corresponds to TRBD1 (6 bases). V lost 2 bases and J 0 bases, leaving 11 bases between the germline ends. CDR3 length: 16 amino acids. The V gene's germline CDR1 is KGHSH and CDR2 LQKENI. The DNA of the CDR3 is TGTGCCAGCTCACCATTGGACAGATACTCTGGAAACACCATATATTTT. As protein: CASSPLDRYSGNTIYF.

This rearrangement joins TRBV19 to TRBJ1-1; D not certain. Trimming took off 5 bases at V and 0 bases at J, with 7 bases between the two ends. CDR1 is LNHDA, CDR2 SQIVND, per germline (reference sequence). This CDR3 has 13 amino acids. CDR3 sequence reads: CASSEQLNTEAFF. The CDR3, as DNA: TGTGCCAGTAGTGAACAGTTGAACACTGAAGCTTTCTTT.

This chain links TRBV18 with TRBJ2-7, with TRBD1 as a possible D gene (5 bases). CDR3 size: 13 residues. The ends were cut back, 3 bases at V and 0 bases at J, with 6 bases in the middle. Germline V gene sequence: CDR1 KGHSH, CDR2 LQKENI. In DNA, the CDR3 is TGTGCCAGCTCACCCGACAGCTCCTACGAGCAGTACTTC. Residues: CASSPDSSYEQYF.

A note on this clone: A read error may account for a junction end that differs from germline. The rearrangement uses TRBV9 and TRBJ1-6; TRBD1 is a possible D gene (6 bases). This CDR3 is built from 17 residues. The V gene's germline CDR1 is SGDLS and CDR2 YYNGEE. Written as DNA, the CDR3 is TGTGCCAGCAGCGTAGGAACGCCGGGACACCATAATTCATCCCTCCACTTT. Protein product: CASSVGTPGHHNSSLHF.

The chain recombines TRBV4-3 with TRBJ2-7, with TRBD2 identical over 9 bases. The CDR3 covers 17 residues. After removal of 2 bases from V and 2 bases from J, the junction contained 10 bases not matched to a gene. Germline assignment: CDR1 LGHNA and CDR2 YSLEER. CDR3 in DNA: TGCGCCAGCAGCCAAAATAGCGGGAGAAGCGCGGCCTACGAGCAGTACTTC. Its protein product is CASSQNSGRSAAYEQYF.

The rearrangement links TRBV7-9 to TRBJ2-3; no clear D gene. Germline-derived CDR1 and CDR2 are SEHNR and FQNEAQ (reference sequence). The length of the CDR3 is 11 residues. Trimming cost V 8 bases and J 5 bases, with 8 bases left between them. The CDR3 DNA reads as TGTGCCAGCTTCAGTCTAGATACGCAGTATTTT. Translation: CASFSLDTQYF.

This rearrangement joins TRBV6-2 or TRBV6-3 to TRBJ2-1; 11 bases fit TRBD2. CDR3 length: 11 amino acids. Germline-derived CDR1 and CDR2 are MNHEY and SVGEGT. V lost 2 bases and J lost 15; bases outside the gene matches: 0. For the CDR3, the DNA is TGTGCCAGCAGTTACGGGACTAGCGGGTTCTTC. It yields the protein CASSYGTSGFF.